The text below deals with one T cell receptor beta chain. This sample is part of a study of blood T cell repertoires in COVID-19. Some clones are missing from TCRdb's copy, which holds only in-frame ones; the method was immunoSEQ multiplex PCR. Here the sample spans 25,000 to 30,000 clones, approximately 81% being singletons. The specimen was peripheral blood. The clonotype originates from a woman in her fifties or sixties with acute or convalescent COVID-19.

DNA of the CDR3: TGTGCCAGCAGCGGGGACAGGGCCTTTCTGAATGAGCAGTTCTTC. It codes for CASSGDRAFLNEQFF. The chain recombines TRBV9 with TRBJ2-1, with 9 bases identical to TRBD1. V dropped 3 bases and J dropped 7; count of bases not matched to a gene: 8. The CDR3 sequence is 15 residues long. The germline V gene encodes CDR1 SGDLS and CDR2 YYNGEE. Complete variable domain (other parts from reference TRBV9 and TRBJ2-1): DSGVTQTPKHLITATGQRVTLRCSPRSGDLSVYWYQQSLDQGLQFLIQYYNGEERAKGNILERFSAQQFPDLHSELNLSSLELGDSALYFCASSGDRAFLNEQFFGPGTRLTVL.